The present entry profiles one TCR beta chain with its context. Its specificity is unknown. 5'RACE template switching built TCR beta cDNA with unique molecular identifiers. For each CDR3 protein, TCRdb gives one entry from its re-call of the 5' RACE reads, without DNA. This repertoire includes hundreds of thousands of distinct CDR3 sequences. The CDR3 consists of 13 residues. These data come from a study of T cells expressing NK-cell markers. Study results and caveats: Over 5 donors had dominant NKG2C+ clonotypes that comprised about 1.0-7.5% of their CD8+ T cells.

The clonotype was recovered from a woman between 18 and 69 years old in good health. This chain links TRBV12-3 or TRBV12-4 with TRBJ2-3; TCRdb's D call of TRBD1 is untestable without DNA. The specimen was blood T cells: a sorted CD56 or NKG2C T cell subset, CD4+ or CD8+ T cells, or bulk PBMC T cells (not recorded which). The CDR3 loop is CASRDRGTDTQYF.